This entry describes one T cell receptor beta chain. The data derive from a study of blood T cell repertoires in COVID-19. In the study overall: In each case, the material was cDNA or gDNA derived from T cells, B-cell-depleted T cells, or PBMCs.

Method: immunoSEQ multiplex PCR; TCRdb's copy keeps in-frame clones and lacks some. The sample contains approximately 380,000 clones, 88% of which appear only once. V was shortened by 11 bases and J by 6 bases, with 14 bases between the two germline ends. This CDR3 contains 11 residues. Germline V gene data show CDR1 as SGHAT and CDR2 as FQNNGV. All recovered Cohort 3 donors got two negative PCRs, got clearance, or saw symptom resolution. V usage is TRBV11-2 and J usage is TRBJ2-7; possible D gene TRBD1, 7 bases. The receptor comes from a woman between 18 and 29 years old who had recovered from COVID-19. Sequences were obtained from PBMCs or T cells enriched from blood (not recorded which). The DNA for the CDR3 is TGTGCCTCGCAGGGGGGAGGCGAGCAGTACTTC. This encodes CASQGGGEQYF.